This T cell receptor beta chain came from a study of shared clonotypes between healthy human individuals. Study-wide results and limits: Tissue TCR repertoires likely differ from these blood-only repertoires.

As for this clone: The target antigen is unknown. The junction does not match germline at one end; this may be a read error.

Authors' data handling: Filtering differed because ImmunoSEQ produced junction-only sequences that carried no quality scores. TCRdb keeps only in-frame clones here, not all; method: immunoSEQ multiplex PCR. V and J calls and clone size follow that table, whereas D and trimming were derived from the DNA. The sample lists 400,000 to 600,000 clones, around 79% occurring once. The CDR3 spans 12 residues. From germline, CDR1 is MGHRA and CDR2 YSYEKL. The rearrangement links TRBV4-1 to TRBJ2-1; D may match TRBD1 or TRBD2 (6 bases each). The sample was PBMCs. The clonotype was recovered from a woman in her forties in good health. Some clones in this sample may be carry-over from other donors' samples. The CDR3 coding sequence is TGCGCCAGCAGCCAAGAGTGGGGGGCCCAGCTCTTC. The encoded protein is CASSQEWGAQLF.